These 21 T cell receptor beta chains originate from one sample sequenced in a study of read filtering for tumor transcriptome and immune sequencing. The library was built from about 400 ng RNA with molecular barcoded adaptors for alpha/delta and beta/gamma chains. TCRdb re-called the reads through MiXCR, storing one row per CDR3 protein. Among 39,000 or so distinct CDR3 sequences, around 15% were seen once, and the ten largest hold 30%. The specimen sequenced was a population of CD138-negative cells sorted from bone marrow. These receptors came from a donor at least 40 years old with multiple myeloma.

V and J are TRBV7-2 and TRBJ2-3, with 12 positions matching TRBD2. Germline trimming cut 1 base from V and 2 bases from J; bases unmatched to any gene: 7. Germline V lookup: CDR1 SGHTA, CDR2 FQGNSA. The CDR3 is 18 amino acids. The CDR3 is CASSLVLAGGRNTDTQYF. Written as DNA, the CDR3 is TGTGCCAGCAGCTTAGTCCTAGCGGGAGGGCGGAACACAGATACGCAGTATTTT.

This clonotype was seen at least ten times. J is TRBJ2-1 and V is TRBV5-5; TRBD2 matches 11 bases. There are 18 residues in the CDR3. In germline, CDR1 is SGHKS, CDR2 YYEKEE (reference sequence). V shed 1 base and J 9 bases; nucleotides not matched to a gene: 15. The CDR3 spells CASSLRGVVTSGTGEQFF. The CDR3 nucleotides are TGTGCCAGCAGCTTGAGGGGGGTGGTGACTAGCGGGACTGGTGAGCAGTTCTTC.

With respect to this clonotype: Since a much larger clone is just one base distant, this may be a read error. This sequence joins TRBV20-1 and TRBJ2-7; the match to TRBD2 covers 7 bases. From germline, CDR1 is DFQATT and CDR2 SNEGSKA (reference sequence). The CDR3 length is 15 residues. V was clipped by 3 bases and J by 7 bases; unmatched bases: 15. The CDR3 bases are TGCAGTGCTAGGGCCTCGGCGGGAGAACTCGAGGAGCAGTACTTC. Its translation: CSARASAGELEEQYF.

This clonotype was observed at least ten times. The chain recombines TRBV20-1 with TRBJ2-5, with unresolved D. Germline V CDR1 and CDR2: DFQATT, SNEGSKA (reference sequence). V gave up 3 bases and J gave up 2 bases, with 10 bases separating them. The CDR3 has 13 amino acids. The CDR3 spells CSASSTSQETQYF. In nucleotides, the CDR3 is TGCAGTGCTAGTTCCACGTCACAAGAGACCCAGTACTTC.

In this sample, this clonotype turned up many times. J is TRBJ1-2 and V is TRBV4-1; D gene unclear. The CDR3 extends over 15 amino acids. V was shortened by 4 bases and J by 8 bases, with 20 bases between the two germline ends. Germline V gene lookup returns CDR1 MGHRA and CDR2 YSYEKL. CDR3 sequence: CASSLGLGRYEGYTF. The DNA for the CDR3 is TGCGCCAGCAGCCTAGGCTTGGGAAGATATGAGGGCTACACCTTC.

This clonotype was observed at least ten times. This chain uses TRBV2 with TRBJ2-6; D is unresolved. V shed 5 bases and J shed 2 bases, with 7 bases lying between them. This CDR3 comprises 14 residues. CDR1 is SNHLY, CDR2 FYNNEI, per germline. CDR3 protein: CASSPEAGANVLTF. As DNA, the CDR3 is TGTGCCAGCAGTCCCGAGGCTGGGGCCAACGTCCTGACTTTC.

In this sample, this clonotype turned up many times. The chain uses TRBV5-1 and TRBJ1-1; weak D call: TRBD1 (5 bases). Trimming took 2 bases from V and 4 from J, leaving 12 bases between them. CDR1 is SGHRS, CDR2 YFSETQ, per germline. The CDR3 has 14 amino acids. The CDR3, as DNA: TGCGCCAGCAGCTTTGGTCAGGGTTCCACTGAAGCTTTCTTT. Amino acids: CASSFGQGSTEAFF.

This clonotype was recorded many times. V gene TRBV20-1 combines with J gene TRBJ2-7; no clear D gene. In germline, CDR1 is DFQATT, CDR2 SNEGSKA (reference sequence). V gave up 0 bases and J gave up 2 bases, with 14 bases separating them. The CDR3 extends over 15 amino acids. In DNA form, the CDR3 reads TGCAGTGCTAGAGATTCCCGAAAAGACCCCTACGAGCAGTACTTC. Translation: CSARDSRKDPYEQYF.

Notes on this clonotype: Possible read error: a much larger clone is one base away. The rearrangement links TRBV4-3 to TRBJ2-4, with D possibly matching TRBD2 (5 bases). Germline V lookup: CDR1 LGHNA, CDR2 YSLEER. The CDR3 sequence is 15 residues long. CDR3 sequence reads: CASSQSDYAKNTQYF. The CDR3, as DNA: TGTGCCAGCAGCCAATCTGACTACGCCAAAAACACTCAGTACTTC.

As for this clonotype: A read error may explain this, as a much larger clone is one base away. The rearrangement uses TRBV7-9 and TRBJ1-1; perhaps TRBD1 as D (6 bases). The CDR3 loop spans 16 amino acids. Germline CDR1 reads SEHNR; CDR2 reads FQNEAQ (reference sequence). CDR3 amino acids: CGSSFGLGGGRTEAFF. CDR3 nucleotides: TGTGGCAGCAGCTTTGGGCTAGGGGGGGGGCGCACTGAAGCTTTCTTT.

This clonotype was counted many times. The chain couples TRBV30 to TRBJ2-7; TRBD1 or TRBD2 may be the D gene (5 bases each). This CDR3 has 17 residues. Trimming left V 2 bases short and J 0 bases short, with 20 bases between. The V gene's germline CDR1 is GTSNPN and CDR2 SVGIG (reference sequence). CDR3 nucleotide sequence: TGTGCCTGGAGTACGGGGTGGGCAAAGGGGCTCTCCTACGAGCAGTACTTC. Its translation is CAWSTGWAKGLSYEQYF.

Many counts were recorded for this clonotype. This rearrangement joins TRBV6-5 to TRBJ2-2; the D gene is possibly TRBD1 (6 bases). The CDR3 consists of 15 residues. Between the trimmed V and J ends, which lost 6 bases and 2 bases, there was a span of 13 bases. Germline CDR1 reads MNHEY; CDR2 reads SVGAGI. The CDR3 nucleotides are TGTGCCAGCAGGCGGTCACAGGGAAACACCGGGGAGCTGTTTTTT. Translating gives CASRRSQGNTGELFF.

This clonotype was observed many times. V is TRBV5-1 and J is TRBJ2-3, with a possible D match to TRBD1 (6 bases). The CDR3 sequence is 16 residues long. Trimming took off 4 bases at V and 4 bases at J, with 19 bases between the two ends. Per the germline V gene, CDR1 is SGHRS and CDR2 is YFSETQ. CDR3 amino acids: CASSSGQPFPPDTQYF. CDR3 nucleotide sequence: TGCGCCAGCAGCAGCGGACAGCCCTTTCCCCCAGATACGCAGTATTTT. Full variable domain (remainder filled in from reference TRBV5-1 and TRBJ2-3): KAGVTQTPRYLIKTRGQQVTLSCSPISGHRSVSWYQQTPGQGLQFLFEYFSETQRNKGNFPGRFSGRQFSNSRSEMNVSTLELGDSALYLCASSSGQPFPPDTQYFGPGTRLTVL.

With regard to this clonotype: Given a much more abundant clone one base away, this may be a read error. This chain joins TRBV2 and TRBJ2-2; D gene unclear. The CDR3 loop spans 11 amino acids. The germline CDR1 and CDR2 sequences are SNHLY and FYNNEI. V shed 6 bases and J shed 3 bases, with 2 bases lying between them. CDR3 region: CASSYTGELFF. DNA of the CDR3: TGTGCCAGCAGCTACACCGGGGAGCTGTTTTTT.

This clonotype was seen ten or more times. The chain couples TRBV9 to TRBJ2-6; possibly TRBD1 for D (7 bases). Trimming shortened V by 3 bases and J by 0 bases, and 16 bases separated the two germline ends. Germline CDR1 reads SGDLS; CDR2 reads YYNGEE. CDR3 length: 18 amino acids. The CDR3 sequence: CASSGLQGGRSGANVLTF. The CDR3 coding sequence is TGTGCCAGCAGCGGCCTGCAGGGGGGCCGCTCTGGGGCCAACGTCCTGACTTTC.

This clonotype was counted ten times or more. The J gene is TRBJ2-5, the V gene TRBV28; a possible D gene is TRBD1 (6 bases). The CDR3 totals 15 residues. With 6 bases removed from V and 2 bases from J, the gap between germline ends came to 16 bases. Germline V gene sequence: CDR1 MDHEN, CDR2 SYDVKM. CDR3 coding DNA: TGTGCCAGCAGCCAATGGTCAGGGGCACAAGAGACCCAGTACTTC. Its protein is CASSQWSGAQETQYF. The full variable domain, rest sourced from reference TRBV28 and TRBJ2-5, is DVKVTQSSRYLVKRTGEKVFLECVQDMDHENMFWYRQDPGLGLRLIYFSYDVKMKEKGDIPEGYSVSREKKERFSLILESASTNQTSMYLCASSQWSGAQETQYFGPGTRLLVL.

There are many counts of this clonotype. This chain connects TRBV5-1 to TRBJ2-7; 11 bases line up with TRBD1. The germline V gene has CDR1 SGHRS and CDR2 YFSETQ. V was clipped by 4 bases and J by 6 bases; unmatched bases: 3. The CDR3 totals 13 residues. The CDR3 spells CASSRTGGGEQYF. The CDR3 region has the DNA TGCGCCAGCAGCCGGACAGGGGGCGGCGAGCAGTACTTC.

This clonotype has a count of ten or more. The J gene is TRBJ2-3, the V gene TRBV20-1; 10 bases are a match to TRBD2. V was clipped by 1 base and J by 4 bases; unmatched bases: 8. The CDR3 sequence is 16 residues long. Germline CDR1 DFQATT, CDR2 SNEGSKA (reference sequence). CDR3 loop: CSARGGSGRFPDTQYF. The CDR3 DNA is TGCAGTGCTAGAGGGGGTAGCGGGAGGTTCCCAGATACGCAGTATTTT.

This clonotype was recorded many times. The chain joins TRBV30 to TRBJ2-5, with TRBD1 identical over 12 bases. The CDR3 consists of 17 residues. In germline, CDR1 is GTSNPN, CDR2 SVGIG (reference sequence). Trimming at V came to 5 bases and at J to 4 bases, leaving 14 bases not matched to a gene. The CDR3 region is CAWDKYRDRGLGETQYF. CDR3 DNA: TGTGCCTGGGACAAGTACCGGGACAGGGGGCTGGGAGAGACCCAGTACTTC.

This clonotype was counted many times. The chain couples TRBV20-1 to TRBJ2-5; 8 bases agree with TRBD1. The V gene end was trimmed by 6 bases and the J gene end by 5 bases; junction bases not matched to a gene: 8. Germline V lookup: CDR1 DFQATT, CDR2 SNEGSKA (reference sequence). This CDR3 has 13 residues. The CDR3 region has the DNA TGCAGTGCACAGGGGGATAGGGAGGAGACCCAGTACTTC. It encodes CSAQGDREETQYF.

This clonotype was seen ten or more times. The CDR3: CSARKDSTNYGYTF. CDR3 in DNA: TGCAGTGCTAGAAAAGACAGTACAAACTATGGCTACACCTTC. The chain has TRBV20-1 and TRBJ1-2, with D possibly matching TRBD1 (5 bases). The CDR3 is 14 residues long. Trimming pared 2 bases from V and 2 bases from J, leaving 12 bases between. Germline lookup yields CDR1 DFQATT and CDR2 SNEGSKA (reference sequence).